This TCR beta chain originates from a study of cytomegalovirus exposure and HLA in healthy donors. V was pared by 7 bases and J by 1 base, with 7 bases between. Germline V gene data show CDR1 as SQVTM and CDR2 as ANQGSEA. The CDR3 extends over 11 amino acids. Vbeta (60) and Jbeta (13) primers were used in the PCR. Only in-frame clones appear in the TCRdb table, and some are missing; sequencing was by immunoSEQ multiplex PCR. This sample's table has under 130,000 clones. The receptor was isolated from a man between 35 and 55 years old in good health and CMV-seronegative. Sequences were obtained from PBMCs. The chain employs TRBV29-1 and TRBJ1-2, with no clear D. DNA of the CDR3: TGCAGCGCGCAGGATAACTATGGCTACACCTTC. Residues: CSAQDNYGYTF.